The count of the clone carrying this TCR beta chain is one. Antigen specificity is unknown. CDR3 length: 11 amino acids. Germline V gives CDR1 GTSNPN, CDR2 SVGIG (reference sequence). Trimming took off 5 bases at V and 7 bases at J, with 11 bases between the two ends. Treatment noted: roughly ten-day PBMC culture with coronavirus spike peptide pools or control peptides (ViraFEST assay). Once obtained from cultured CD4+ T cells, the DNA was sequenced using the Oncomine TCR Beta short-read assay. In TCRdb, the PCR reads were re-called with MiXCR into one record per CDR3 protein. The repertoire holds under 20,000 distinct CDR3 sequences, around a third seen once, with more than 13% in the top ten. The data stem from a study of vaccination and CD4 T cells after COVID-19. For the study at large: Cells were stimulated with overlapping spike peptide pools from SARS-CoV-2, HCoV-NL63, HCoV-OC43 and HCoV-229E.

J is TRBJ1-1 and V is TRBV30, with unresolved D. The material sequenced was cultured CD4+ T cells from blood. The receptor was isolated from a human donor with COVID-19. The CDR3 here is CAWSNRIEAFF. In DNA form, the CDR3 reads TGTGCCTGGTCGAATCGGATTGAAGCTTTCTTT.